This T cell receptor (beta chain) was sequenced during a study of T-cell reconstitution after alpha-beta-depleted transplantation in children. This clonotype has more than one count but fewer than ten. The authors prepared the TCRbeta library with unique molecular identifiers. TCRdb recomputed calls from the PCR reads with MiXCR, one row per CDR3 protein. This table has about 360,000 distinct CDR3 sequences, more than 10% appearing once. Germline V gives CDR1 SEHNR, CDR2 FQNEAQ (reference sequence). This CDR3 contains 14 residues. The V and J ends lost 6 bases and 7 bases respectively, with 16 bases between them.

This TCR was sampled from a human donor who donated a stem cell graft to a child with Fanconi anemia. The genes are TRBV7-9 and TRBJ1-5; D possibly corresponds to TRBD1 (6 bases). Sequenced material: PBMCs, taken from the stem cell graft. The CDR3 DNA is TGTGCCAGCAGTACCGGGACATTCGACCAGCCCCAGCATTTT. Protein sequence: CASSTGTFDQPQHF. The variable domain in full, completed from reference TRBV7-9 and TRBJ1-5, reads DTGVSQNPRHKITKRGQNVTFRCDPISEHNRLYWYRQTLGQGPEFLTYFQNEAQLEKSRLLSDRFSAERPKGSFSTLEIQRTEQGDSAMYLCASSTGTFDQPQHFGDGTRLSIL.